A single T cell receptor (beta chain) is shown here with its context. The ends were cut back, 4 bases at V and 3 bases at J, with 17 bases in the middle. Germline V gene sequence: CDR1 SGHRS, CDR2 YFSETQ. This CDR3 region has 16 residues. This sample was included in a study of CD8+ T cells in alopecia areata. Study at large: Those patients who were treated received oral tofacitinib, which was given at 5 to 10 mg twice daily for moderate-to-severe alopecia areata. Tofacitinib ran 6 to 18 months, followed by 6 months off drug.

Sequencing relied on a cDNA template that was reverse transcribed from extracted RNA. The method was immunoSEQ multiplex PCR; TCRdb's version includes in-frame clones alone and lacks a portion of them. The table has more than 95,000 clones, about 40% seen once. The gene calls are TRBV5-1 and TRBJ2-1; D may correspond to TRBD1 or TRBD2 (5 bases each). The source material was CD4+ T cells sorted from blood. The clonotype originates from a human donor with alopecia areata. CDR3 region: CASSPDGTEVYNEQFF. DNA of the CDR3: TGCGCCAGCAGCCCAGACGGGACCGAAGTCTACAATGAGCAGTTCTTC. The entire variable domain, with the rest obtained from reference TRBV5-1 and TRBJ2-1, is as follows: KAGVTQTPRYLIKTRGQQVTLSCSPISGHRSVSWYQQTPGQGLQFLFEYFSETQRNKGNFPGRFSGRQFSNSRSEMNVSTLELGDSALYLCASSPDGTEVYNEQFFGPGTRLTVL.